A single sample gave rise to the 24 T cell receptor beta chains below, sequenced in a study of T cells after yellow fever vaccination. One entry per CDR3 protein results from TCRdb running MiXCR on the 5' RACE reads. The table shows approximately 550,000 distinct CDR3 sequences, with about 19% occurring only once. This specimen was PBMCs, taken 15 days after the yellow fever booster vaccination. The receptors were sampled from a man in his thirties or forties who received the YFV17D yellow fever vaccine.

The genes are TRBV3-1 and TRBJ2-3; D not resolved. CDR3 length: 13 amino acids. V was cut by 6 bases and J by 0 bases, with 7 bases left in between. CDR1 is LGHDT and CDR2 is YNNKEL in the germline V gene (reference sequence). In DNA form, the CDR3 reads TGTGCCAGCAGGAAGGGTAGCACAGATACGCAGTATTTT. This codes for CASRKGSTDTQYF.

This clonotype was found a few times. The genes are TRBV30 and TRBJ2-1; D is uncertain. V was cut by 2 bases and J by 7 bases, with 9 bases left in between. The CDR3 contains 12 residues. Per germline, CDR1 GTSNPN and CDR2 SVGIG (reference sequence). In DNA, the CDR3 is TGTGCCTGGAGTAAGCTGGGTAATGAGCAGTTCTTC. Protein: CAWSKLGNEQFF.

The sample holds a few counts of this clonotype. The CDR3 nucleotides are TGCGCCAGCAGCTTGGTAGCACTAGCGGGAGGCAATGAGCAGTTCTTC. Protein: CASSLVALAGGNEQFF. The chain links TRBV5-1 to TRBJ2-1, with TRBD2 matching 12 bases. The CDR3 length is 16 residues. Germline lookup yields CDR1 SGHRS and CDR2 YFSETQ. The V segment lost 0 bases and the J segment 6 bases; nucleotides outside the gene matches: 4.

The rearrangement joins TRBV12-3 or TRBV12-4 to TRBJ2-2; D not resolved. Between the trimmed V and J ends, which lost 1 base and 5 bases, there was a span of 8 bases. The CDR3 sequence is 14 residues long. The CDR3 nucleotides read TGTGCCAGCAGTTTAGTGCGGAGTACCGGGGAGCTGTTTTTT. It encodes CASSLVRSTGELFF.

The chain links TRBV3-1 to TRBJ2-3; D not resolved. CDR1 and CDR2 (germline): LGHDT, YNNKEL (reference sequence). The CDR3 contains 14 residues. Trimming removed 4 bases from V and 6 bases from J, with 14 bases in between. The CDR3 DNA follows: TGTGCCAGCAGCCCCCGCAGAGCCCTCGATACGCAGTATTTT. Encoded protein: CASSPRRALDTQYF.

This clonotype was counted a few times. This rearrangement joins TRBV6-2 or TRBV6-3 to TRBJ2-1, with D perhaps matching TRBD2 (6 bases). The CDR3 is made up of 16 amino acids. V shed 6 bases and J shed 4 bases, with 19 bases lying between them. Germline lookup yields CDR1 MNHEY and CDR2 SVGEGT. The CDR3 bases are TGTGCCAGCAGGATCTCTAGTAGCGGAGGTTACAATGAGCAGTTCTTC. Its protein is CASRISSSGGYNEQFF.

The sample holds a few counts of this clonotype. CDR3 residues: CAISEYVAGADTQYF. The CDR3 nucleotides are TGTGCCATCAGTGAATATGTAGCGGGAGCAGATACGCAGTATTTT. The gene calls are TRBV10-3 and TRBJ2-3, with 9 bases aligning to TRBD2. The CDR3 contains 15 residues. Per the germline V gene, CDR1 is ENHRY and CDR2 is SYGVKD. J gave up 4 bases and V 3 bases, and 5 bases lay outside the gene matches.

Only a few counts were recorded for this clonotype. This chain uses TRBV6-2 or TRBV6-3 with TRBJ2-7; no reliable D call. V gave up 6 bases and J gave up 5 bases, with 8 bases separating them. The CDR3 consists of 11 residues. Germline assignment: CDR1 MNHEY and CDR2 SVGEGT. The CDR3 coding sequence is TGTGCCAGCAGCCCCTTGGACGAGCAGTACTTC. Translating it yields CASSPLDEQYF.

J is TRBJ1-2 and V is TRBV7-2; 8 bases fit TRBD1. Germline CDR1 SGHTA, CDR2 FQGNSA. Losses at the gene ends were 5 bases for V and 7 bases for J; bases not matched to a gene: 9. The CDR3 has 14 amino acids. CDR3 loop: CASSPDRTGSGYTF. CDR3 nucleotide sequence: TGTGCCAGCAGCCCAGATAGGACAGGGAGTGGCTACACCTTC.

The DNA for the CDR3 is TGTGCCAGCAGCCAGGCGACAGGGGGCTACGAGCAGTACTTC. Amino acid sequence: CASSQATGGYEQYF. The chain carries TRBV3-1 and TRBJ2-7; 9 nucleotides match TRBD1. The CDR3 extends over 14 amino acids. Trimming at V came to 3 bases and at J to 3 bases, leaving 3 bases not matched to a gene. Germline values: CDR1 LGHDT, CDR2 YNNKEL (reference sequence).

This clonotype was picked up a small number of times. The chain has TRBV7-2 and TRBJ2-7; D is ambiguous. The V gene lost 1 base and the J gene lost 3 bases, with 10 bases spanning the gap. This CDR3 comprises 14 residues. Germline lookup yields CDR1 SGHTA and CDR2 FQGNSA. CDR3 protein: CASSLVGGNYEQYF. The CDR3 DNA is TGTGCCAGCAGCTTAGTTGGCGGAAACTACGAGCAGTACTTC. The whole variable domain, remainder taken from reference TRBV7-2 and TRBJ2-7, is GAGVSQSPSNKVTEKGKDVELRCDPISGHTALYWYRQSLGQGLEFLIYFQGNSAPDKSGLPSDRFSAERTGGSVSTLTIQRTQQEDSAVYLCASSLVGGNYEQYFGPGTRLTVT.

The J gene is TRBJ2-2, the V gene TRBV4-2, with 10 nucleotides matching TRBD2. The CDR3 is 17 residues long. V dropped 0 bases and J dropped 6; count of bases not matched to a gene: 7. Germline CDR1 is LGHNA and CDR2 is YNFKEQ. CDR3 coding DNA: TGTGCCAGCAGCCAAGATCGGGGACTAGCGAATCCCGGGGAGCTGTTTTTT. Amino acid sequence: CASSQDRGLANPGELFF.

This clonotype occurred a few times. The chain is built from TRBV10-3 and TRBJ2-7, with 7 bases fitting TRBD1. Germline V gives CDR1 ENHRY, CDR2 SYGVKD. The CDR3 has 14 amino acids. V shed 10 bases and J 3 bases; nucleotides not matched to a gene: 12. The DNA for the CDR3 is TGTGCCACAGAACAGGGGTCTTCCTTCTACGAGCAGTACTTC. This gives the protein CATEQGSSFYEQYF.

This clonotype was counted only a few times. V usage is TRBV29-1 and J usage is TRBJ2-1, with unresolved D. Germline V gene lookup returns CDR1 SQVTM and CDR2 ANQGSEA. Deletions cut 4 bases from V and 5 bases from J, with 6 bases between. This CDR3 has 11 amino acids. CDR3 coding DNA: TGCAGCGTTGTCCCGGACAATGAGCAGTTCTTC. This codes for CSVVPDNEQFF.

The chain links TRBV12-3 or TRBV12-4 to TRBJ2-5; 7 bases match TRBD1. The V gene end was trimmed by 6 bases and the J gene end by 7 bases; junction bases not matched to a gene: 11. This CDR3 is 14 amino acids long. The CDR3 sequence: CASREGGPLGTQYF. In DNA form, the CDR3 reads TGTGCCAGCAGGGAAGGGGGCCCCTTGGGGACCCAGTACTTC.

The V gene is TRBV12-3 or TRBV12-4, the J gene TRBJ1-5; tentatively, D is TRBD1 (5 bases). The CDR3 covers 14 residues. V was cut by 7 bases and J by 3 bases, with 13 bases left in between. The CDR3 spells CASILGGPNQPQHF. The CDR3 coding sequence is TGTGCCAGCATCCTGGGGGGACCCAATCAGCCCCAGCATTTT.

The sample holds a few counts of this clonotype. The chain links TRBV20-1 to TRBJ2-7; tentative D call: TRBD1 (5 bases). V was clipped by 4 bases and J by 3 bases, with 10 bases between them. This CDR3 has 12 amino acids. Germline assignment: CDR1 DFQATT and CDR2 SNEGSKA (reference sequence). CDR3 DNA sequence: TGCAGTGCTACACAGACAGACTACGAGCAGTACTTC. Protein sequence: CSATQTDYEQYF.

The V gene is TRBV4-3, the J gene TRBJ2-7; maybe TRBD2 (5 bases). Germline CDR1 and CDR2: LGHNA and YSLEER. The CDR3 has 13 amino acids. Trimming stripped 0 bases from V and 3 bases from J, with 6 bases between. The CDR3 DNA sequence: TGCGCCAGCAGCCAAGAGACTATCTACGAGCAGTACTTC. It encodes CASSQETIYEQYF.

This clonotype came up a few times. CDR3 amino acids: CASLRTGFYEQYF. The DNA for the CDR3 is TGTGCCAGCCTCAGAACAGGGTTCTACGAGCAGTACTTC. This chain links TRBV28 with TRBJ2-7; TRBD1 is a possible D gene (6 bases). This CDR3 has 13 residues. CDR1 is MDHEN and CDR2 is SYDVKM in the germline V gene. V was trimmed by 8 bases and J by 3 bases, leaving 14 bases between them.

The chain combines TRBV7-2 with TRBJ2-3; 7 nucleotides agree with TRBD2. After removal of 1 base from V and 7 bases from J, the junction contained 8 bases not matched to a gene. CDR1 SGHTA and CDR2 FQGNSA come from the germline V gene. The length of the CDR3 is 15 residues. In nucleotides, the CDR3 is TGTGCCAGCAGCTTAGGGCGGGAGTCTGCACATACGCAGTATTTT. Residues: CASSLGRESAHTQYF.

This clonotype was observed a single time. CDR3 DNA sequence: TGCAGCGTCGGGGCCGGGACTAGCGGGAACGAGCAGTACTTC. Translated, it gives CSVGAGTSGNEQYF. This chain joins TRBV29-1 and TRBJ2-7, with 13 bases lining up with TRBD2. CDR3 length equals 14 residues. With V trimmed by 6 bases and J by 5 bases, 7 bases remained unmatched. Germline V gene sequence: CDR1 SQVTM, CDR2 ANQGSEA.

The chain employs TRBV24-1 and TRBJ2-1; D possibly corresponds to TRBD1 (6 bases). V lost 2 bases and J 8 bases, leaving 21 bases between the germline ends. CDR1 and CDR2 (germline): KGHDR, SFDVKD. The CDR3 runs 17 residues. CDR3 in amino acids: CATSDSRRGNIVDEQFF. The DNA of the CDR3 is TGTGCCACCAGTGATTCCCGCAGGGGTAATATTGTGGATGAGCAGTTCTTC.

There are a few counts of this clonotype. The chain combines TRBV7-2 with TRBJ2-1, with TRBD2 identical over 7 bases. The CDR3 loop spans 15 amino acids. Germline V lookup: CDR1 SGHTA, CDR2 FQGNSA. V lost 3 bases and J lost 4; bases outside the gene matches: 6. In DNA, the CDR3 is TGTGCCAGCAGCTTTTTGGGGGGGGTGTACAATGAGCAGTTCTTC. The encoded protein is CASSFLGGVYNEQFF.

The gene calls are TRBV5-5 and TRBJ2-1, with 7 nucleotides matching TRBD2. Germline V gene lookup returns CDR1 SGHKS and CDR2 YYEKEE (reference sequence). The CDR3 is 14 amino acids. The junction had 5 bases not matched to a gene; V was cut back by 2 bases and J by 6 bases. The CDR3 region has the DNA TGTGCCAGCAGCTTCCAGCGGGACCCCAATGAGCAGTTCTTC. Protein sequence: CASSFQRDPNEQFF.